Below are 21 T cell receptor beta chains sequenced from a single sample in a study of CD8+ T cells in alopecia areata. Treatment indicated: oral pan-JAK inhibitor, 5-10 mg twice daily. cDNA prepared by RNA extraction and subsequent reverse transcription served as the template for sequencing. Here immunoSEQ multiplex PCR was the method, and the copy in TCRdb shows in-frame clones only, minus some. The sample has over 120,000 clones; 45% to 60% are singletons. Sequencing was performed on CD8+ T cells sorted from blood, taken at week 4, from a patient treated with tofacitinib. These receptors were collected from a human donor with alopecia areata.

This sequence joins TRBV10-3 and TRBJ1-6; D might be TRBD1 (6 bases). In germline, CDR1 is ENHRY, CDR2 SYGVKD. CDR3 length: 13 amino acids. V was clipped by 11 bases and J by 8 bases, with 16 bases between them. The CDR3: CAGSGGWDSPLHF. CDR3 nucleotides: TGTGCCGGGAGTGGGGGCTGGGATTCACCCCTCCACTTT.

The chain recombines TRBV5-4 with TRBJ2-2; D possibly corresponds to TRBD1 (6 bases). Per the germline V gene, CDR1 is SGHNT and CDR2 is YYREEE (reference sequence). CDR3 length: 14 residues. V was clipped by 2 bases and J by 4 bases, with 9 bases between them. This chain's CDR3 is CASSFPDSTGELFF. CDR3 DNA: TGTGCCAGCAGCTTCCCGGACAGCACCGGGGAGCTGTTTTTT.

In nucleotides, the CDR3 is TGTGCCAGCAGCTTAGGGTCGGGGGGCCGTTCCTACGAGCAGTACTTC. Amino acid sequence: CASSLGSGGRSYEQYF. The genes are TRBV7-8 and TRBJ2-7, with D possibly matching TRBD2 (7 bases). Trimming shortened V by 1 base and J by 1 base, and 14 bases separated the two germline ends. The length of the CDR3 is 16 residues. From germline, CDR1 is SGHVS and CDR2 FQNEAQ.

The chain couples TRBV15 to TRBJ2-2; D gene uncertain. Per the germline V gene, CDR1 is LNHNV and CDR2 is YYDKDF (reference sequence). This CDR3 is built from 16 residues. V lost 2 bases, J lost 0 bases, and 10 bases lay in between. CDR3: CATSRSLAANTGELFF. In DNA form, the CDR3 reads TGTGCCACCAGCAGATCGTTGGCGGCGAACACCGGGGAGCTGTTTTTT.

This clone has a handful of counts. The chain employs TRBV27 and TRBJ1-4; D is perhaps TRBD1 (6 bases). Germline V CDR1 and CDR2: MNHEY, SMNVEV (reference sequence). The germline V and J ends were trimmed by 5 bases and 8 bases, with 15 bases remaining between them. This CDR3 has 14 residues. CDR3 loop: CASSVTGTGEKLFF. CDR3 coding DNA: TGTGCCAGCAGTGTGACAGGAACGGGCGAAAAACTGTTTTTT.

The chain joins TRBV30 to TRBJ1-2; 7 bases are a match to TRBD1. Germline loops: CDR1 GTSNPN, CDR2 SVGIG (reference sequence). V lost 5 bases to trimming and J lost 7 bases; unmatched junction nucleotides: 13. The CDR3 consists of 14 residues. CDR3 protein: CAWGTENYLGGYTF. The CDR3 DNA reads TGTGCCTGGGGGACAGAAAACTATCTAGGTGGCTACACCTTC.

The chain joins TRBV7-9 to TRBJ1-2, with no clear D. V dropped 1 base and J dropped 1 base, with 10 bases sitting between them. Germline loops: CDR1 SEHNR, CDR2 FQNEAQ (reference sequence). The CDR3 is made up of 15 amino acids. DNA for the CDR3: TGTGCCAGCAGCTTAGGAACGGGGTTTAACTATGGCTACACCTTC. It translates to CASSLGTGFNYGYTF.

The table lists this clone with a count of one. This chain joins TRBV30 and TRBJ2-7; D is undetermined. With 2 bases removed from V and 4 bases from J, the gap between germline ends came to 9 bases. CDR1 and CDR2 from the germline V gene are GTSNPN and SVGIG (reference sequence). The length of the CDR3 is 12 residues. The CDR3 reads CAWSFQEYEQYF. Here the CDR3 DNA reads TGTGCCTGGAGTTTTCAGGAATACGAGCAGTACTTC.

This chain connects TRBV15 to TRBJ1-2, with D maybe TRBD1 (5 bases). V shed 1 base and J shed 0 bases, with 15 bases lying between them. The germline V gene encodes CDR1 LNHNV and CDR2 YYDKDF (reference sequence). The CDR3 is 17 amino acids. This CDR3 is CATSRGLEGRTNYGYTF. DNA for the CDR3: TGTGCCACCAGCAGAGGATTGGAGGGGCGCACTAACTATGGCTACACCTTC.

The V call is TRBV29-1, the J call TRBJ2-7, with 12 nucleotides matching TRBD2. The CDR3 runs to 13 residues. The germline V gene encodes CDR1 SQVTM and CDR2 ANQGSEA. V was pared by 5 bases and J by 2 bases, with 1 base of the junction left unmatched. The CDR3 here is CSVLAGGTYEQYF. The CDR3 DNA reads as TGCAGCGTTCTAGCGGGGGGGACCTACGAGCAGTACTTC.

This clone was found a few times. The genes are TRBV27 and TRBJ2-7; D possibly corresponds to TRBD2 (5 bases). V lost 8 bases, J lost 0 bases, and 5 bases lay in between. CDR1 and CDR2 (germline): MNHEY, SMNVEV (reference sequence). This CDR3 contains 11 residues. The CDR3 reads CASGSSYEQYF. The CDR3 region has the DNA TGTGCCAGCGGGAGCTCCTACGAGCAGTACTTC.

This chain links TRBV10-3 with TRBJ2-5, with D tentatively TRBD1 (5 bases). Trimming stripped 5 bases from V and 5 bases from J, with 9 bases between. The CDR3 is 12 amino acids. Germline V gene data show CDR1 as ENHRY and CDR2 as SYGVKD. The CDR3 here is CAISQGRETQYF. The DNA of the CDR3 is TGTGCCATCAGTCAGGGTCGGGAGACCCAGTACTTC.

This clone was detected only a few times. The chain recombines TRBV18 with TRBJ2-7; 8 nucleotides match TRBD1. The germline V gene has CDR1 KGHSH and CDR2 LQKENI. CDR3 length equals 16 residues. With 3 bases clipped from V and 1 base from J, the junction kept 8 bases outside the gene matches. CDR3 in DNA: TGTGCCAGCTCACCCGGACAGGGCCGAAGTTCCTACGAGCAGTACTTC. Its translation is CASSPGQGRSSYEQYF.

CDR3 bases: TGCGCCAGCAGCCAAGGTCAGGGGGCGACCTATGGCTACACCTTC. As protein: CASSQGQGATYGYTF. The rearrangement joins TRBV4-1 to TRBJ1-2, with 8 bases that match TRBD1. V lost 1 base, J lost 4 bases, and 5 bases stayed unmatched. The CDR3 spans 15 residues. Germline values: CDR1 MGHRA, CDR2 YSYEKL.

This clone was found a few times. The chain uses TRBV7-2 and TRBJ2-1; D might be TRBD2 (5 bases). The germline V and J ends were trimmed by 1 base and 16 bases, with 17 bases remaining between them. Germline V gives CDR1 SGHTA, CDR2 FQGNSA. CDR3 length: 13 amino acids. CDR3: CASSLVVARGGFF. The CDR3 DNA reads TGTGCCAGCAGCTTAGTCGTAGCCCGGGGTGGATTCTTC.

For this clone: Other nucleotide sequences from this sample produce the same CDR3. V usage is TRBV29-1 and J usage is TRBJ2-7, with TRBD1 matching 9 bases. V lost 6 bases to trimming and J lost 0 bases; unmatched junction nucleotides: 3. The CDR3 runs 13 residues. CDR1 is SQVTM, CDR2 ANQGSEA, per germline. DNA of the CDR3: TGCAGCGTCGGGACAGGGTCCTCCTACGAGCAGTACTTC. Translation: CSVGTGSSYEQYF.

For this clone: Other nucleotide sequences in the sample specify the same CDR3. The rearrangement uses TRBV18 and TRBJ2-5; no firm D call. Trimming took 0 bases from V and 1 from J, leaving 3 bases between them. In germline, CDR1 is KGHSH, CDR2 LQKENI. The CDR3 has 13 residues. CDR3 protein: CASSPPPQETQYF. The CDR3 DNA reads TGTGCCAGCTCACCACCCCCCCAAGAGACCCAGTACTTC.

This clone has just one count. The chain joins TRBV6-5 to TRBJ1-2, with D possibly being TRBD1 (5 bases). Germline-derived CDR1 and CDR2 are MNHEY and SVGAGI. Trimming removed 8 bases at V and 7 bases at J, with 14 bases between. The CDR3 has 12 amino acids. CDR3 nucleotide sequence: TGTGCCAGCGGGCAACAGGCACGTGGCTACACCTTC. It is translated as CASGQQARGYTF.

The chain combines TRBV11-2 with TRBJ2-1; unclear D gene. The V gene's germline CDR1 is SGHAT and CDR2 FQNNGV. V was shortened by 5 bases and J by 7 bases, with 9 bases between the two germline ends. CDR3 length: 12 residues. This chain's CDR3 is CASSHPGNEQFF. In DNA, the CDR3 is TGTGCCAGCAGCCACCCGGGTAATGAGCAGTTCTTC.

This clone was detected only once. CDR3 coding DNA: TGTGCCTGGAGTGGCGACACTGCGAATCAGCCCCAGCATTTT. Translated, it gives CAWSGDTANQPQHF. The chain has TRBV30 and TRBJ1-5; D is unclear. The V and J ends lost 1 base and 4 bases respectively, with 11 bases between them. Germline loops: CDR1 GTSNPN, CDR2 SVGIG (reference sequence). The CDR3 contains 14 residues.

The chain's CDR3 is CASSVSTSPTYEQYF. The CDR3 DNA reads as TGTGCCAGCAGCGTATCGACTAGCCCGACCTACGAGCAGTACTTC. This chain connects TRBV9 to TRBJ2-7; 7 positions match TRBD2. Germline lookup yields CDR1 SGDLS and CDR2 YYNGEE. The CDR3 consists of 15 residues. J gave up 2 bases and V 1 base, and 6 bases lay outside the gene matches.